This T cell receptor beta chain was captured in a study of blood T cells in healthy people across ages. A sample-barcoded 5' primer and a J-beta primer mix were used in a second PCR of roughly 7 to 11 cycles. In TCRdb, the 5' RACE reads were re-called with MiXCR into one record per CDR3 protein. The sample shows about 1.8 million distinct CDR3 sequences, roughly 49% of them seen only once. Trimming removed 0 bases from V and 7 bases from J, with 15 bases in between. Per the germline V gene, CDR1 is SQVTM and CDR2 is ANQGSEA. The CDR3 is 14 residues long. The sample taken for sequencing was blood. The rearrangement uses TRBV29-1 and TRBJ2-5; tentative D call: TRBD2 (6 bases). This sequence originates from a middle-aged woman in good health. CDR3 in amino acids: CSVEDSAGWGTQYF. CDR3 bases: TGCAGCGTTGAAGATAGCGCGGGGTGGGGGACCCAGTACTTC.